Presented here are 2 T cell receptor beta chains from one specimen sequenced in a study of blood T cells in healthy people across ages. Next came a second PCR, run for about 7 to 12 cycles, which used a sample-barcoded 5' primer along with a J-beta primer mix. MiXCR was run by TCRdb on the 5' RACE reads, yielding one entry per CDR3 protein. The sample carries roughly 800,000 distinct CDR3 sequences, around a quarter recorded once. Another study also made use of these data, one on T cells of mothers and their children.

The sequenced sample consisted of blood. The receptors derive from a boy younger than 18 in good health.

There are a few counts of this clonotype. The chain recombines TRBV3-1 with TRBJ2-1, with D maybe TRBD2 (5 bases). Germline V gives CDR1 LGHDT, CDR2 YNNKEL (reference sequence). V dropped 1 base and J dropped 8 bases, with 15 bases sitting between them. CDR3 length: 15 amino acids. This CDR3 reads CASSQVDRDKYEQFF. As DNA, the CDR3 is TGTGCCAGCAGCCAAGTCGATCGGGATAAGTATGAGCAGTTCTTC.

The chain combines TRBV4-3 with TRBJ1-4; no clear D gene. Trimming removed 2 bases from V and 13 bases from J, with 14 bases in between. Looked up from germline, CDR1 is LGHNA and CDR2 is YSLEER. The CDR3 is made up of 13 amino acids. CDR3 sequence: CASSQNPLRGLFF. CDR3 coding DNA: TGCGCCAGCAGCCAAAACCCGCTCCGAGGACTGTTTTTT.